This TCR beta chain originates from a study of regulatory T cells in long-lasting Graves disease. Points from the study as a whole: Gene preferences differed: TRBV28, TRBJ1-2, TRBJ2-5 in persistent cases.

Germline assignment: CDR1 LGHDT and CDR2 YNNKEL (reference sequence). Trimming took 6 bases from V and 4 from J; bases not matched to a gene: 7. This CDR3 is 15 amino acids long. The time point was: persistent/refractory GD, antithyroid drugs over 5 years with positive TRAb. The TCR library was made from RNA that had been extracted from PBMCs in TRIzol. From each patient, around 10 milliliters of peripheral blood was drawn and collected into an EDTA anticoagulant tube. As to this clonotype: Its antigen is as yet unknown.

Arm-PCR of CDR3 regions and iRepertoire HTBI primers were the basis on which TCR beta libraries were built. TCRdb processed the multiplex PCR reads anew with MiXCR; each CDR3 protein has one entry. In the table there are 420,000 or so distinct CDR3 sequences, about 20% of which are singletons. This clonotype originated in a female donor with Graves disease. V gene TRBV3-1 combines with J gene TRBJ2-1; 9 bases match TRBD2. Sequenced material: peripheral blood mononuclear cells (PBMCs), taken when the disease was refractory, from a patient treated with antithyroid drugs. The DNA for the CDR3 is TGTGCCAGCAGTCCACGACTAGCGGTATACAATGAGCAGTTCTTC. Translated, it gives CASSPRLAVYNEQFF.